This record covers a single T cell receptor (beta chain). What it recognizes is unknown. With a much larger clone just one base away, this may be a read error. The sample belongs to a study of T-cell memory formation after mild COVID-19. TCRdb called the 5' RACE reads again in MiXCR, with one record for every CDR3 protein. The table includes some 65,000 distinct CDR3 sequences, about a sixth detected once. Germline values: CDR1 DFQATT, CDR2 SNEGSKA (reference sequence). The CDR3 loop spans 14 amino acids. With 4 bases clipped from V and 2 bases from J, the junction kept 8 bases outside the gene matches. The study, taken as a whole, reports: The study detected some responding clones in pre-infection memory, suggesting cross-reactive memory joined. For second-wave clones that peaked at day 37, SARS-CoV-2 specificity went unverified.

This receptor was obtained from an adult woman who had mild COVID-19 (a few samples of this study predate the infection). Cell type and time point are not known. The chain links TRBV20-1 to TRBJ2-7, with 7 nucleotides matching TRBD2. Sample: PBMCs or a T cell subset sorted from them (not recorded which). CDR3 sequence: CSAKSSGETYEQYF. The CDR3 DNA reads TGCAGTGCTAAATCCAGCGGGGAAACCTACGAGCAGTACTTC.